This TCR beta chain was identified during a study of cytomegalovirus exposure and HLA in healthy donors. The PCR made use of 60 Vbeta and 13 Jbeta primers. Only in-frame clones appear in the TCRdb table, and some are missing; sequencing was by immunoSEQ multiplex PCR. The sample yields 120,000 or so clones, around four fifths seen once. This CDR3 region has 15 residues. Trimming removed 4 bases from V and 5 bases from J, with 17 bases in between. The germline V gene encodes CDR1 MDHEN and CDR2 SYDVKM. The chain combines TRBV28 with TRBJ2-5; D is possibly TRBD2 (6 bases). The sequenced material came from PBMCs. The receptor was isolated from a man between 18 and 35 years old in good health and CMV-seropositive. This chain's CDR3 is CASSSMETRGETQYF. For the CDR3, the DNA is TGTGCCAGCAGTTCGATGGAGACCCGGGGGGAGACCCAGTACTTC.